A selection of T cell receptor beta chains follows, all from one sample in a study of immune characterization of retroperitoneal liposarcoma. A single record per CDR3 protein comes from TCRdb applying MiXCR to the PCR reads. The sample has over 4,500 distinct CDR3 sequences; less than 35% are singletons. The sequenced sample was tumor tissue. These receptors originate from a female donor with retroperitoneal liposarcoma. CDR3s include the opening cysteine and the closing phenylalanine or tryptophan. Fields, in order: V gene, J gene, CDR3 protein.

v_gene: TRBV12-3/TRBV12-4
j_gene: TRBJ2-3
CDR3aa: CASSSGTSVGTQYF

v_gene: TRBV6-1
j_gene: TRBJ2-1
CDR3aa: CASRLGLAGAYNEQFF

v_gene: TRBV6-1
j_gene: TRBJ2-1
CDR3aa: CASSEVHGTNYNEQFF

v_gene: TRBV11-2
j_gene: TRBJ2-1
CDR3aa: CASSLAARTSSYNEQFF

v_gene: TRBV6-6
j_gene: TRBJ2-5
CDR3aa: CASTGVTQETQYF

v_gene: TRBV25-1
j_gene: TRBJ1-1
CDR3aa: CASSESGTGDTEAFF

v_gene: TRBV6-6
j_gene: -
CDR3aa: CASRKGQGYQETQYF

v_gene: TRBV12-3/TRBV12-4
j_gene: TRBJ2-3
CDR3aa: CASSFLGPDTQYF

v_gene: TRBV5-5
j_gene: TRBJ2-1
CDR3aa: CASSNLGTRSNEQFF

v_gene: TRBV3-1
j_gene: TRBJ1-2
CDR3aa: CASSQGQGYGYTF

v_gene: TRBV5-6
j_gene: TRBJ2-2
CDR3aa: CASSLRGVDSTGELFF

v_gene: TRBV11-3
j_gene: -
CDR3aa: CASSPGLHEQYF

v_gene: TRBV7-2
j_gene: TRBJ1-5
CDR3aa: CASSLEGVSNQPQHF

v_gene: TRBV12-3/TRBV12-4
j_gene: TRBJ2-3
CDR3aa: CASGGAPDTDTQYF

v_gene: TRBV7-2
j_gene: TRBJ1-1
CDR3aa: CASSFGMNTEAFF

v_gene: TRBV6-1
j_gene: TRBJ2-2
CDR3aa: CASSEGTWNTGELFF

v_gene: TRBV6-4
j_gene: TRBJ2-1
CDR3aa: CASSPSPGLKQFF

v_gene: TRBV7-6
j_gene: TRBJ2-1
CDR3aa: CASSLAHDSSYNEQFF

v_gene: TRBV6-1
j_gene: TRBJ2-1
CDR3aa: CASSPVASGNLNEQFF

v_gene: TRBV5-4
j_gene: TRBJ2-3
CDR3aa: CASSFLRDRGRDTQYF

v_gene: TRBV7-2
j_gene: TRBJ2-3
CDR3aa: CASSQVLRTSGRPDTDTQYF

v_gene: TRBV29-1
j_gene: TRBJ1-1
CDR3aa: CSVYLQNTEAFF